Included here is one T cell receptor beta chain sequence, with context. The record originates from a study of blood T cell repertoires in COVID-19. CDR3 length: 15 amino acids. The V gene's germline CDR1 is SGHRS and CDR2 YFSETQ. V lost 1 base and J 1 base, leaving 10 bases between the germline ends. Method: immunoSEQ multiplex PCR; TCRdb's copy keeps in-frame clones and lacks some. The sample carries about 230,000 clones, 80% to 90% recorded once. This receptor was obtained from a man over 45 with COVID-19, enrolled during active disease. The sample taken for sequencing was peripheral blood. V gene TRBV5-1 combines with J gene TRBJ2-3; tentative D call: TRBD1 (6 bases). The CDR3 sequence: CASSLWAGGTDTQYF. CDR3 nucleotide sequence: TGCGCCAGCAGCTTGTGGGCAGGGGGCACAGATACGCAGTATTTT.